This is a list of T cell receptor beta chains from one sample in a study of T-cell memory formation after mild COVID-19. A single record per CDR3 protein comes from TCRdb applying MiXCR to the 5' RACE reads. The sample has around 300,000 distinct CDR3 sequences; 10% to 15% are singletons. Material: PBMCs or a T cell subset sorted from them (not recorded which). The receptors here all came from a man between 18 and 29 years old who had mild COVID-19 (a few samples of this study predate the infection). Cell type and time point are not known. Both conserved end residues are part of each CDR3. The D gene is left open where the match is weak. Clone size is not always given. Where it is, it says once, few, many or a class for expanded clones.

.	TRBV7-9	TRBJ2-5	.	CASSDETQYF	TGTGCCAGCAGCGACGAGACCCAGTACTTC
.	TRBV12-3/TRBV12-4	TRBJ2-5	.	CASSLGHDETQYF	TGTGCCAGCAGTTTAGGTCATGACGAGACCCAGTACTTC
.	TRBV5-1	TRBJ2-1	.	CASSLVGGFNEQFF	TGCGCCAGCAGCTTGGTAGGCGGATTTAATGAGCAGTTCTTC
few	TRBV13	TRBJ1-1	.	CASSLLGVAAFF	TGTGCCAGCAGCTTACTGGGAGTTGCAGCTTTCTTT
.	TRBV18	TRBJ1-2	.	CASSPPSGVIYGYTF	TGTGCCAGCTCACCACCGTCGGGGGTGATCTATGGCTACACCTTC
few	TRBV5-1	TRBJ1-2	TRBD1	CASSRPGQNYGYTF	TGCGCCAGCAGCCGCCCGGGACAGAACTATGGCTACACCTTC
.	TRBV21-1	TRBJ2-1	.	CASSVRTSGVQVEQFF	TGTGCCAGCAGCGTCCGGACTAGCGGGGTTCAGGTAGAGCAGTTCTTC
few	TRBV10-3	TRBJ1-4	.	CAISERADNEKLFF	TGTGCCATCAGTGAGAGGGCAGATAATGAAAAACTGTTTTTT
.	TRBV9	TRBJ2-2	.	CASSAPTNTGELFF	TGTGCCAGCAGCGCTCCTACGAACACCGGGGAGCTGTTTTTT
many	TRBV5-1	TRBJ1-1	.	CASSLGRGNMNTEAFF	TGCGCCAGCAGCTTGGGCCGTGGCAACATGAACACTGAAGCTTTCTTT
few	TRBV11-1	TRBJ2-3	.	CASRLEGLTDTQYF	TGTGCCAGCAGGTTGGAGGGACTCACAGATACGCAGTATTTT
.	TRBV28	TRBJ1-6	TRBD1	CASGQGSYNSPLHF	TGTGCCAGCGGACAGGGATCCTATAATTCACCCCTCCACTTT
.	TRBV2	TRBJ2-5	.	CASSLERRETQYF	TGTGCCAGCAGCCTCGAGAGGCGAGAGACCCAGTACTTC
once	TRBV6-2/TRBV6-3	TRBJ1-5	.	CASSSGLLNQPQHF	TGTGCCAGCAGTTCCGGACTGCTCAATCAGCCCCAGCATTTT
few	TRBV18	TRBJ2-5	.	CASSPTRGDEETQYF	TGTGCCAGCTCACCCACCAGGGGAGATGAGGAGACCCAGTACTTC
few	TRBV6-6	TRBJ1-6	.	CASIPDRGPFNSPLHF	TGTGCCAGCATCCCGGACCGGGGGCCTTTTAATTCACCCCTCCACTTT
few	TRBV20-1	TRBJ2-3	.	CSAPRGGTTDTQYF	TGCAGTGCTCCCCGAGGGGGGACCACAGATACGCAGTATTTT
few	TRBV7-9	TRBJ2-1	.	CASTGQRNNEQFF	TGTGCCAGCACAGGACAGCGAAACAATGAGCAGTTCTTC
many	TRBV5-6	TRBJ2-7	TRBD2	CASSLAKGLAGTLIYEQYF	TGTGCCAGCAGCTTGGCGAAGGGACTAGCGGGGACCCTGATCTACGAGCAGTACTTC
.	TRBV4-3	TRBJ2-3	.	CASSQQGGGTDTQYF	TGCGCCAGCAGCCAACAGGGCGGGGGCACAGATACGCAGTATTTT
.	TRBV7-9	TRBJ1-1	TRBD1	CASSLVGGGPGNTEAFF	TGTGCCAGCAGCTTAGTAGGAGGGGGCCCAGGGAACACTGAAGCTTTCTTT
few	TRBV20-1	TRBJ1-5	.	CSLREGSLQPQHF	TGCAGTCTAAGGGAAGGCTCACTTCAGCCCCAGCATTTT
few	TRBV4-1	TRBJ1-2	.	CASSQESGARYGYTF	TGCGCCAGCAGCCAAGAGTCAGGGGCCAGATATGGCTACACCTTC
.	TRBV19	TRBJ2-2	.	CAGVELFF	TGTGCCGGGGTGGAGCTGTTTTTT
many	TRBV21-1	TRBJ2-7	.	CATLWYEQYF	TGTGCCACCCTTTGGTACGAGCAGTACTTC
.	TRBV7-2	TRBJ1-3	TRBD1	CASSLAGGKGNTIYF	TGTGCCAGCAGCTTAGCAGGGGGCAAGGGAAACACCATATATTTT
few	TRBV29-1	TRBJ2-2	.	CSVPRDGNTGELFF	TGCAGCGTTCCTAGGGACGGGAACACCGGGGAGCTGTTTTTT
many	TRBV12-3/TRBV12-4	TRBJ1-4	.	CASTFGSEKLFF	TGTGCCAGCACCTTCGGAAGTGAAAAACTGTTTTTT
.	TRBV24-1	TRBJ1-5	.	CATSDLSKDQPQHF	TGTGCCACCAGTGATTTATCTAAGGATCAGCCCCAGCATTTT
.	TRBV5-6	TRBJ2-3	TRBD1	CASSPTGAGDTQYF	TGTGCCAGCAGCCCAACAGGGGCGGGAGATACGCAGTATTTT